This TCR beta chain was profiled in a study of blood T cell repertoires in COVID-19. Across the whole study: Nucleic acid was either cDNA or gDNA, and it came from T cells, B-cell-depleted T cells, or PBMCs.

Participants came from under 30 US areas, aged roughly 18 to 89 years. Resolution of symptoms, clearance, or two negative PCRs was present in recovered Cohort 3 donors. The CDR3 covers 13 residues. The V gene end was trimmed by 7 bases and the J gene end by 6 bases; junction bases not matched to a gene: 8. Per germline, CDR1 MNHEY and CDR2 SVGAGI. Authors' processing steps: Reference gene primer amplification gave estimated nucleated cell counts. Clones were sequenced by immunoSEQ multiplex PCR, and TCRdb holds only the in-frame ones, with some missing. Clone size and V and J calls were adopted from that table, with D and trimming inferred from the DNA. The sample carries 250,000 to 350,000 clones, 87% recorded once. This clone occurred once.

This TCR came from a woman in her 30s who had recovered from COVID-19. V is TRBV6-5 and J is TRBJ1-1; 7 positions match TRBD1. What was sequenced was PBMCs or T cells enriched from blood (not recorded which). The CDR3 region is CASNRQGGAEAFF. DNA of the CDR3: TGTGCCAGCAACAGACAGGGCGGGGCTGAAGCTTTCTTT.